At least ten counts were recorded for the clone carrying this T cell receptor (beta chain). The antigen remains unidentified. Patients with ophthalmopathy all had a Clinical Activity Score of at least 3, a NOSPECS grade of at least 4 and duration under 3 months. Pregnant or lactating patients were excluded, as were those with uncontrolled infection or other autoimmune disease. There were TCR beta CDR3 regions amplified from RNA transcripts. An initial round of RT-PCR targeting the TCR CDR3 relied on the HTBI primer set. From the multiplex PCR reads, TCRdb called clonotypes with MiXCR, one entry per CDR3 protein. The sample shows about 610,000 distinct CDR3 sequences, 16% of them seen only once. Per germline, CDR1 SGHRS and CDR2 YFSETQ. J lost 3 bases, V lost 0 bases, and 7 bases had no gene match. The CDR3 length is 16 residues. This sample is part of a study of T cells in Graves' hyperthyroidism and ophthalmopathy. Study-wide points: Ophthalmopathy and stable hyperthyroidism were told apart by a 13 V-J model. Most thyroid clonotypes with frequency above 0.001 were detected in blood.

This clonotype originated in a middle-aged woman with Graves' ophthalmopathy. The sequenced sample consisted of blood. V usage is TRBV5-1 and J usage is TRBJ2-3, with 7 bases that match TRBD2. Here the CDR3 DNA reads TGCGCCAGCAGCTTGGCCGTTAAGCGGGGAACAGATACGCAGTATTTT. This gives the protein CASSLAVKRGTDTQYF.